A single sample is the source of the 9 T cell receptor beta chains below, sequenced in a study of shared clonotypes between healthy human individuals. The table came from immunoSEQ multiplex PCR; TCRdb's copy has only in-frame clones and leaves some out. This table has some 2,100,000 clones, approximately 96% appearing once. What was sequenced was naive CD4+ T cells sorted from blood. Regarding subset: CD45RA+ positively selected. These receptors all stem from a man younger than 35 in good health.

V is TRBV15 and J is TRBJ2-7; D remains ambiguous. The germline V and J ends were trimmed by 0 bases and 5 bases, with 11 bases remaining between them. CDR1 is LNHNV and CDR2 is YYDKDF in the germline V gene (reference sequence). The CDR3 totals 14 residues. This chain's CDR3 is CATSRDPTSNEQYF. The CDR3 DNA reads TGTGCCACCAGCAGAGATCCGACATCGAACGAGCAGTACTTC.

For this clone: Other DNA sequences in the sample encode the same CDR3. This chain connects TRBV6-1 to TRBJ2-7, with 9 bases aligning to TRBD2. CDR3 length equals 16 residues. CDR1 is MNHNS, CDR2 SASEGT, per germline. Trimming took 0 bases from V and 2 from J; bases not matched to a gene: 5. The CDR3 loop is CASSEAPAGGPYEQYF. CDR3 DNA: TGTGCCAGCAGTGAAGCGCCGGCGGGAGGGCCCTACGAGCAGTACTTC.

Concerning this clone itself: The same CDR3 can be traced to other DNA sequences in this sample. The rearrangement links TRBV7-2 to TRBJ2-7; 8 bases line up with TRBD1. The CDR3 contains 13 residues. Germline assignment: CDR1 SGHTA and CDR2 FQGNSA. After removal of 4 bases from V and 2 bases from J, the junction contained 1 base not matched to a gene. The CDR3 DNA follows: TGTGCCAGCAGCTCAGGGGGCCCCTACGAGCAGTACTTC. This encodes CASSSGGPYEQYF.

The V and J genes are TRBV18 and TRBJ2-1; 9 bases fit TRBD1. The V gene end was trimmed by 4 bases and the J gene end by 9 bases; junction bases not matched to a gene: 22. This CDR3 spans 19 amino acids. The germline gives CDR1 KGHSH, CDR2 LQKENI. This chain's CDR3 is CASSLNSPTGQGMAIEQFF. The CDR3 DNA follows: TGTGCCAGCTCACTCAATTCTCCTACGGGACAGGGTATGGCCATTGAGCAGTTCTTC.

The rearrangement joins TRBV10-3 to TRBJ2-7; TRBD2 agrees at 8 bases. The V and J ends lost 5 bases and 1 base, in that order; junction bases with no gene match: 7. CDR3 length equals 15 residues. Per germline, CDR1 ENHRY and CDR2 SYGVKD. The CDR3: CAISTIAGPSYEQYF. In DNA, the CDR3 is TGTGCCATCAGTACCATAGCGGGACCGTCCTACGAGCAGTACTTC.

This sequence joins TRBV10-3 and TRBJ1-5; maybe TRBD1 (5 bases). The CDR3 loop spans 14 amino acids. CDR1 ENHRY and CDR2 SYGVKD come from the germline V gene. V was shortened by 10 bases and J by 1 base, with 14 bases between the two germline ends. The CDR3 DNA sequence: TGTGCCACCGGGACGGGTATAAGCAATCAGCCCCAGCATTTT. This translates into CATGTGISNQPQHF.

V usage is TRBV9 and J usage is TRBJ2-5, with D maybe TRBD1 (6 bases). V was cut by 2 bases and J by 5 bases, with 25 bases left in between. CDR3 length equals 18 residues. Germline values: CDR1 SGDLS, CDR2 YYNGEE. The CDR3 loop reads CASSVGGSGTRLGETQYF. DNA for the CDR3: TGTGCCAGCAGCGTTGGTGGATCCGGGACACGCTTGGGGGAGACCCAGTACTTC.

V and J are TRBV9 and TRBJ1-2; D not resolved. With 10 bases removed from V and 0 bases from J, the gap between germline ends came to 13 bases. CDR1 is SGDLS, CDR2 YYNGEE, per germline. The length of the CDR3 is 13 residues. CDR3 loop: CASSPSANYGYTF. CDR3 DNA: TGTGCCTCATCCCCCTCCGCTAACTATGGCTACACCTTC.

About this clone itself: Other DNA sequences in this specimen translate into the identical CDR3. This chain joins TRBV5-4 and TRBJ2-7; D unclear. The germline gives CDR1 SGHNT, CDR2 YYREEE (reference sequence). CDR3 length: 14 amino acids. Trimming left V 3 bases short and J 0 bases short, with 10 bases between. In nucleotides, the CDR3 is TGTGCCAGCAGCTCCCAGACAAACTCCTACGAGCAGTACTTC. Translating gives CASSSQTNSYEQYF.